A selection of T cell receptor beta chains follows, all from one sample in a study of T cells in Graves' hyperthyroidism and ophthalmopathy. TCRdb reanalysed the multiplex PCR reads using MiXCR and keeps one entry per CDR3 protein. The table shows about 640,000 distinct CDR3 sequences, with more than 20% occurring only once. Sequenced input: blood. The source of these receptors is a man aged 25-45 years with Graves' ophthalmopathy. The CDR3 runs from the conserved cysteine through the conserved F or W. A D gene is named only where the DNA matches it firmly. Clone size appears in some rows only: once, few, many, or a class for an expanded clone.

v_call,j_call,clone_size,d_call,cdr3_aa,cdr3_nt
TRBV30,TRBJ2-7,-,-,CAWSVVSRGYEQYF,TGTGCCTGGAGTGTGGTCTCCAGGGGCTACGAGCAGTACTTC
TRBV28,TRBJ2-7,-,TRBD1,CASSLSSGQLYEQYF,TGTGCCAGCAGTTTATCGTCGGGACAGTTATACGAGCAGTACTTC
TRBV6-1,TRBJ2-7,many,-,CASSQESVYLYEQYF,TGTGCCAGCAGCCAAGAATCAGTCTACCTCTACGAGCAGTACTTC
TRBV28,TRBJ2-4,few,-,CASSFRITQAKNIQYF,TGTGCCAGCAGTTTTCGAATAACACAGGCCAAAAACATTCAGTACTTC
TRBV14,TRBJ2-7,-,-,CASSQQGKNEQYF,TGTGCCAGCAGCCAACAGGGGAAGAACGAGCAGTACTTC
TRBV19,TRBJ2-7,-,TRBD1,CASSIGGQAYEQYF,TGTGCCAGTAGTATAGGCGGACAGGCCTACGAGCAGTACTTC
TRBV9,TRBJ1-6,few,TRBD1,CASSASPGTGHSPLHF,TGTGCCAGCAGCGCCAGCCCCGGGACAGGACATTCACCCCTCCACTTT
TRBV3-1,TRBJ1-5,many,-,CASSTTYSNQPQHF,TGTGCCAGCAGCACCACTTATAGCAATCAGCCCCAGCATTTT
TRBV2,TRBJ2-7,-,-,CASSFGDFYEQYF,TGTGCCAGCAGCTTCGGAGACTTCTACGAGCAGTACTTC
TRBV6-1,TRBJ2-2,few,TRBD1,CASTSEPGTVKSGELFF,TGTGCCAGCACTTCAGAACCGGGGACAGTAAAATCCGGGGAGCTGTTTTTT
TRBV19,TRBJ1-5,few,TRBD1,CASSRTGPQPQHF,TGTGCCAGTAGTCGGACAGGCCCTCAGCCCCAGCATTTT
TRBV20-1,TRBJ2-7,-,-,CSAATRGRREQYF,TGCAGTGCTGCGACTAGGGGACGGCGCGAGCAGTACTTC
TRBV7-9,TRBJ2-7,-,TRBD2,CASSLVVIGEGRYEQYF,TGTGCCAGCAGCTTAGTGGTTATTGGGGAGGGCCGGTACGAGCAGTACTTC
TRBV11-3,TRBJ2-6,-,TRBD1,CASSTGQGTWANVLTF,TGTGCCAGCAGCACCGGACAGGGGACTTGGGCCAACGTCCTGACTTTC
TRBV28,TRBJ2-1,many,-,CASSPGQIHEQFF,TGTGCCAGCAGTCCAGGACAGATCCATGAGCAGTTCTTC
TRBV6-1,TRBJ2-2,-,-,CASGASGAGELFF,TGTGCCAGCGGCGCCTCAGGCGCCGGGGAGCTGTTTTTT
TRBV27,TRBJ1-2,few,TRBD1,CASTLRGGPYNYGYTF,TGTGCCAGCACTCTCAGGGGGGGGCCATATAACTATGGCTACACCTTC
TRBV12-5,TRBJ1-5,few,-,CASGLVEGFRSNQPQHF,TGTGCTAGTGGTTTGGTCGAGGGATTTCGGAGCAATCAGCCCCAGCATTTT
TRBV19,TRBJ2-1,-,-,CASSIPFNEQFF,TGTGCCAGTAGTATCCCCTTCAATGAGCAGTTCTTC
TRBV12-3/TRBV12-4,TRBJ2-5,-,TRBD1,CASSSGTGVEQEIQYF,TGTGCCAGCAGTTCCGGGACAGGGGTTGAACAAGAGATCCAGTACTTC
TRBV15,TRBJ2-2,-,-,CATNGGLAGELFF,TGTGCCACCAATGGGGGGCTAGCCGGGGAGCTGTTTTTT
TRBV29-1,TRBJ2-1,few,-,CSVGTGSWGGNEQFF,TGCAGCGTCGGGACGGGGTCCTGGGGAGGCAATGAGCAGTTCTTC
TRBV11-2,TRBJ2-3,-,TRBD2,CASRGLATDTQYF,TGTGCCAGCAGAGGACTAGCGACAGATACGCAGTATTTT
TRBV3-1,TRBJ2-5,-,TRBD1,CASSGVQWGQGAQETQYF,TGTGCCAGCAGCGGGGTCCAGTGGGGACAGGGGGCCCAAGAGACCCAGTACTTC
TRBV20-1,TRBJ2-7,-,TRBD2,CSASTSGRNSYEQYF,TGCAGTGCTAGTACTAGCGGGAGGAACTCCTACGAGCAGTACTTC
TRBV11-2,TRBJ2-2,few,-,CASSSQGNPGELFF,TGTGCCAGCAGCTCTCAGGGAAACCCCGGGGAGCTGTTTTTT
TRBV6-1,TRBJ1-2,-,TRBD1,CASSPLDRVNYGYTF,TGTGCCAGCAGTCCACTGGACAGGGTTAACTATGGCTACACCTTC
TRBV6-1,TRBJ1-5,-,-,CASSDRGAGSNQPQHF,TGTGCCAGCAGTGACCGGGGGGCTGGGAGCAATCAGCCCCAGCATTTT
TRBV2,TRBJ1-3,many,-,CASSFTRGGNTIYF,TGTGCCAGCAGTTTCACGAGGGGTGGAAACACCATATATTTT
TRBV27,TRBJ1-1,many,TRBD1,CASSLDWTGKNTEAFF,TGTGCCAGCAGTTTGGACTGGACAGGGAAGAACACTGAAGCTTTCTTT
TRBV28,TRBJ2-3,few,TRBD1,CASSFAGGRGDTQYF,TGTGCCAGCAGTTTTGCAGGGGGCCGGGGAGATACGCAGTATTTT
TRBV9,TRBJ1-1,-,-,CASSGTWGTEAFF,TGTGCCAGCAGCGGTACATGGGGCACTGAAGCTTTCTTT
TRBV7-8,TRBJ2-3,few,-,CASTPRSGADTQYF,TGTGCCAGCACCCCGAGGTCGGGGGCAGATACGCAGTATTTT
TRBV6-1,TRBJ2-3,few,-,CASSRRDGKTITDTQYF,TGTGCCAGCAGTCGCCGGGACGGGAAAACCATCACAGATACGCAGTATTTT
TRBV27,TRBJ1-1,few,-,CASSLLPGSPEAFF,TGTGCCAGCAGTTTACTTCCAGGGAGCCCTGAAGCTTTCTTT
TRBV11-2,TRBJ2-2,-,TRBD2,CASSVDPLWREDYTGELFF,TGTGCCAGCAGCGTAGATCCCCTCTGGCGGGAGGACTACACCGGGGAGCTGTTTTTT
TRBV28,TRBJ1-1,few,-,CASRQGVEAFF,TGTGCCAGCAGACAAGGGGTGGAGGCTTTCTTT
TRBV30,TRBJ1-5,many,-,CAWSVSSINQPQHF,TGTGCCTGGAGTGTATCCAGCATCAATCAGCCCCAGCATTTT
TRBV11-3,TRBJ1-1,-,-,CASSLEGGDEAFF,TGTGCCAGCAGCTTAGAAGGTGGTGACGAAGCTTTCTTT
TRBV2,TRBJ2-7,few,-,CASSPRVSSYEQYF,TGTGCCAGCAGTCCGAGGGTTAGCTCCTACGAGCAGTACTTC
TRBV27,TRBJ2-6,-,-,CASSLSYVLSSGANVLTF,TGTGCCAGCAGTTTAAGTTACGTTCTGAGCTCTGGGGCCAACGTCCTGACTTTC
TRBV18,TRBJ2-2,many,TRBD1,CASSPRQGVDTGELFF,TGTGCCAGCTCACCACGACAGGGAGTCGACACCGGGGAGCTGTTTTTT
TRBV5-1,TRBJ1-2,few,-,CASSLGSAYGYTF,TGCGCCAGCAGCTTGGGATCTGCCTATGGCTACACCTTC
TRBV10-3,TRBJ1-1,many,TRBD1,CAISELTGGKAFF,TGTGCCATCAGTGAGTTAACAGGGGGCAAAGCTTTCTTT
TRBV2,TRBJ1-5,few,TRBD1,CASSKALGQGDQPQHF,TGTGCCAGCAGTAAAGCGCTGGGACAGGGGGATCAGCCCCAGCATTTT
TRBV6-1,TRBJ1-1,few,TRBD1,CASRLDRTNTEAFF,TGTGCCAGCAGATTGGACAGGACAAACACTGAAGCTTTCTTT
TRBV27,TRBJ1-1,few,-,CASSWIRGVDTEAFF,TGTGCCAGCAGTTGGATTAGGGGGGTTGACACTGAAGCTTTCTTT
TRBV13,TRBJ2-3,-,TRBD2,CASSLTGGPLGAQYF,TGTGCCAGCAGCTTAACGGGAGGGCCCTTAGGAGCGCAGTATTTT
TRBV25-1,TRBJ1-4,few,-,CASSDQGIINEKLFF,TGTGCCAGCAGTGACCAGGGAATCATTAATGAAAAACTGTTTTTT
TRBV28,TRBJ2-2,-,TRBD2,CASSLLTSGSWYF,TGTGCCAGCAGTTTACTAACTAGCGGGAGCTGGTATTTT
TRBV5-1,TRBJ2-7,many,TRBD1,CASQTGTGGYEQYF,TGCGCCAGCCAAACCGGGACAGGGGGCTACGAGCAGTACTTC
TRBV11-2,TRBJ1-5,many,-,CASSLVQGVYSNQPQHF,TGTGCCAGCAGCTTGGTCCAGGGCGTTTATAGCAATCAGCCCCAGCATTTT
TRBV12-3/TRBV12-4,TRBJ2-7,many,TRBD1,CASSSDRVLYEQYF,TGTGCCAGCAGTTCGGACAGGGTTCTCTACGAGCAGTACTTC
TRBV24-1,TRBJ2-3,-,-,CATSDLRPGDTQYF,TGTGCCACCAGTGACCTCAGACCTGGAGATACGCAGTATTTT
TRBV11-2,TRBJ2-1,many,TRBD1,CASSKDRGYYNEQFF,TGTGCCAGCAGCAAGGACAGGGGCTACTACAATGAGCAGTTCTTC